This T cell receptor (beta chain) emerged from a study of identical twins. Study results and limitations: Invariant MAIT and iNKT cells are populations that could partly confound zero-insertion analyses.

From the 5' RACE reads, TCRdb called clonotypes with MiXCR, one entry per CDR3 protein. The table lists fewer than 900,000 distinct CDR3 sequences, roughly 18% of them singletons. Germline V gene sequence: CDR1 DFQATT, CDR2 SNEGSKA (reference sequence). Deletions cut 6 bases from V and 4 bases from J, with 15 bases between. This CDR3 has 13 amino acids. No donor was unhealthy or non-Caucasian. Turning to this clonotype: Antigen: not known.

The same specimen was also included in a second study, on T cells expressing NK-cell markers. That investigation notes: NKG2C+ dominant clonotypes from 6 or 7 donors made up about 1.0-8% of CD8+ T cells.

The rearrangement links TRBV20-1 to TRBJ1-1; weak D call: TRBD1 (5 bases). The specimen was PBMCs. The TCR comes from a woman younger than 35 in good health. The CDR3: CSAKRGGGTEAFF. The CDR3 DNA is TGCAGTGCGAAGAGGGGTGGGGGCACTGAAGCTTTCTTT.